Described below is a single T cell receptor beta chain sequence and its context. No antigen is known for it. Base quality data are lacking; no much larger clone is found one base away. The entry originates in a study of shared clonotypes between healthy human individuals (dated by TCRdb to the early 2020s). In terms of the full investigation: The cohort comprised two women and a few men aged 18 to 49 years. Different laboratories and diverse techniques were used to prepare libraries and sequence TCR repertoires, to increase sequencing depth and limit assay-specific biases. To estimate repertoire size and how much clonotypes are shared between individuals, the study performed deep sequencing of blood TCR repertoires from a handful of healthy adults. For each donor, CD4 naive and CD4 memory were each run on three plates, CD8 naive on two plates, and CD8 memory on one plate. Leukapheresis yielded between about 0.8 and 8.9 billion PBMCs per donor. Points the paper makes about the study in general: Even with the large sequencing depth, rarefaction of the sorted-subset datasets indicated that sequencing was incomplete. Naive subsets generally had larger estimated clonotype richness than memory subsets did. Because the study included a small number of donors, the genetic and exposure-history diversity represented was limited. Across several donors, about 5.2% of naive CD4, roughly 3.3% of naive CD8, 2.3% of memory CD4, and approximately 0.4% of memory CD8 clonotypes were shared. Sampling was restricted to blood, and TCR repertoires in tissues likely differ from the TCR repertoires found in blood. Compared with non-shared clonotypes, clonotypes shared by all four sorted-subset donors had higher generation probabilities. Based on pairwise subsampling, the degree of clonotype sharing among donors was expected to be affected by sequencing depth.

Using the deep immunoSEQ assay, multiplex PCR amplified TCR CDR3 regions from genomic DNA. Genomic DNA extracted from each cell subset was distributed evenly over all wells of several immunoSEQ 96-well plates, and each plate served as one replicate. Each replicate PCR for sorted subsets received around 200 ng genomic DNA, equal to tens of thousands of T cell genomes. The purified libraries were quantified using a Qubit 3.0 fluorometer, sized with a Bioanalyzer 2100, and then quantified again using the KAPA Library Quantification kit. Every immunoSEQ 96-well plate was sequenced on a separate single-read 150-cycle Illumina NextSeq 550 flow cell. Turning to the authors' computational methods: The immunoSEQ output contained only junctional sequences without quality scores, so filtering could not match that applied to full-length reads. Sequences were annotated with PyIR, a Python wrapper for IgBLAST v1.9, and V/J genes and CDR3 were assigned using IMGT germline references. Reads were removed for weak V/J assignments (E-value above 1e-6), missing CDR3, stop codons, out-of-frame junctions, or ambiguous translated residues. V3J clonotypes were defined as sequences sharing the same inferred V gene, J gene, and CDR3 amino acid sequence. Percentage overlap between repertoires was calculated by dividing the number of shared unique clonotypes by the size of the smaller repertoire. Three approaches were used to assess repertoire richness: RTK rarefaction, the Chao1 estimator, and Recon v2.1 estimates of unobserved clonotypes. Generation probabilities for all TCRbeta clonotypes obtained by the gDNA method from a few donors were computed using OLGA. In TCRdb, the immuneACCESS table is reduced to in-frame sequences with V and J assigned. These tables do not hold every clone; where another copy was compared, an unresolved V gene accounts for under half, and the others remain unexplained. V and J calls and clone size are those listed in that table; D and trimming were worked out from the DNA. The sample table records 950,000 to 1,100,000 clones; approximately 80% of these occur just once. The top ten constitute roughly 0.62% of the sample.

Taken from the germline V gene, the CDR1 and CDR2 loops are SGHRS and YFSETQ. The CDR3 numbers 15 residues from cysteine through phenylalanine. Just the 45-base CDR3 DNA is kept, in frame starting at base 1. After removal of 7 bases from V and 4 bases from J, the junction retains 12 bases not matched to a gene. Donors were healthy HIV-negative adults with no recently reported acute infections or vaccinations. Every donor was a Caucasian adult living in Nashville, Tennessee, USA. CD4+ T cells were enriched by magnetic negative selection, after which naive cells were positively selected on CD45RA and the negative fraction was taken as the memory subset. Blood was obtained by leukapheresis, after which PBMCs were separated by Ficoll-Histopaque density gradient centrifugation and cryopreserved in liquid nitrogen vapor phase. Analytical flow cytometry was used to check the purity and quantity of each magnetically sorted T cell population. Genomic DNA was isolated from each sorted fraction and quantified by UV absorbance on a Nanodrop 2000c.

The TCR comes from a man between 18 and 35 years old in good health. Some clones in this sample may be carry-over from other donors' samples. Recombination linked TRBV5-1 to TRBJ2-5; 8 bases in the junction line up with TRBD2. Sequencing was carried out using memory CD4+ T cells from PBMCs. The cell subset or site label, read with the paper, signifies: CD45RA-negative fraction. The CDR3 amino acid sequence is: CASCDVLAGTETQYF. The bases read TGCGCCAGCTGTGATGTTCTAGCGGGTACAGAGACCCAGTACTTC.